The clone carrying this TCR beta chain has a single count. The antigen is undetermined. This sample was included in a study of lymphopenia after photon versus proton radiotherapy. Study-wide findings and caveats: Post-nadir TCR diversity decline inversely tracked overall survival among those who died.

The germline V gene has CDR1 MDHEN and CDR2 SYDVKM. The length of the CDR3 is 12 residues. V dropped 7 bases and J dropped 1 base, with 7 bases sitting between them. Data came from immunoSEQ multiplex PCR; TCRdb stores just in-frame clones and leaves some out. Here the sample spans 20,000 to 30,000 clones, approximately 89% being singletons. The sequence was obtained from a man aged 30 to 39 with gastric cancer. The chain uses TRBV28 and TRBJ1-1, with D maybe TRBD1 (6 bases). The source material was peripheral blood, sampled from a patient treated with photon-based radiotherapy. CDR3 protein: CASIGGNTEAFF. The CDR3 bases are TGTGCCAGCATAGGGGGGAACACTGAAGCTTTCTTT.